The T cell receptor (beta chain) described here comes from a study of CD8 T cells in ankylosing spondylitis. The study's findings and limits: There were earlier reports of some motif variants in reactive arthritis synovial fluid and blood. A TCR beta motif made of fewer than 10 highly homologous variants seemed typical of ankylosing spondylitis blood. Matched ankylosing spondylitis synovial fluid reportedly contained a significantly enriched population of disease-linked clones.

This clonotype was counted ten times or more. The antigen is not known. Trimming cost V 5 bases and J 9 bases; bases outside gene matches: 9. The length of the CDR3 is 14 residues. Making use of molecular barcodes, quantitative 5'-RACE generated TCR beta libraries. From the 5' RACE reads, TCRdb called clonotypes with MiXCR, one entry per CDR3 protein. The data show some 250,000 distinct CDR3 sequences, about 10% seen once. The receptor comes from a male donor with ankylosing spondylitis or in good health (not recorded which). The sequenced material came from blood, either unsorted or a sorted T cell fraction (not recorded which). The chain combines TRBV12-3 or TRBV12-4 with TRBJ2-1; 8 bases match TRBD2. CDR3 sequence (DNA): TGTGCCAGCAGTCCCGGGGGGGGCTCTGGTGAGCAGTTCTTC. The encoded protein is CASSPGGGSGEQFF.